The clone carrying this TCR beta chain was observed a few times. The antigen remains unidentified. PCR primers comprised 60 Vbeta and 13 Jbeta primers. Sequenced by immunoSEQ multiplex PCR; TCRdb stores in-frame clones only, minus some. The sample shows about 160,000 clones, roughly 79% of them seen only once. The entry originates in a study of cytomegalovirus exposure and HLA in healthy donors. Points from the study as a whole: Looking again later, the authors saw that most CMV-associated TCR beta chains seemed HLA-restricted.

The CDR3 has 12 residues. V was clipped by 1 base and J by 14 bases, with 11 bases between them. Germline values: CDR1 SEHNR, CDR2 FQNEAQ (reference sequence). The receptor's source is a male donor in good health and CMV-seropositive. The sequencing sample was made of PBMCs. This chain connects TRBV7-9 to TRBJ1-4; a weak D match, TRBD1 (6 bases). CDR3 sequence reads: CASSLDQGFLFF. CDR3 nucleotides: TGTGCCAGCAGCTTAGACCAGGGGTTTCTGTTTTTT.